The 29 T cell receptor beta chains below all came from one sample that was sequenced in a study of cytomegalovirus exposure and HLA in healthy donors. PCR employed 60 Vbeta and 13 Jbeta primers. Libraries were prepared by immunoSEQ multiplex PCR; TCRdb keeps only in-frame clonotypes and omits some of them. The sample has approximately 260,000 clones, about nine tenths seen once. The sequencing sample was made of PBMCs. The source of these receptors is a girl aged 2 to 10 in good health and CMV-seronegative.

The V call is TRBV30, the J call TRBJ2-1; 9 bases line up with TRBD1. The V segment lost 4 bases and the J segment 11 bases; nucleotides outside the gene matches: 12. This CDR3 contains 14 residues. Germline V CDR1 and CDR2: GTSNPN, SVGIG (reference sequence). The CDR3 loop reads CAWKAQSGQGKQFF. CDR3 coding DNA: TGTGCCTGGAAAGCGCAGTCCGGACAGGGGAAGCAGTTCTTC.

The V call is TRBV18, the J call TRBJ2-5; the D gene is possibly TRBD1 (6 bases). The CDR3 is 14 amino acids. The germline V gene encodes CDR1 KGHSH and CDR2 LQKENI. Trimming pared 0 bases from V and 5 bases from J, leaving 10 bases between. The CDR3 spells CASSPPGAPETQYF. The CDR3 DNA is TGTGCCAGCTCACCACCGGGGGCACCGGAGACCCAGTACTTC.

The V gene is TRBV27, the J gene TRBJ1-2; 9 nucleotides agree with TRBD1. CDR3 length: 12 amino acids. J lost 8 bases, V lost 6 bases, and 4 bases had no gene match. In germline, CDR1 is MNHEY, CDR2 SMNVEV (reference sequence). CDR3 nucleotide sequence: TGTGCCAGCAGGGGACAGGGATCCGGCTACACCTTC. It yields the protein CASRGQGSGYTF.

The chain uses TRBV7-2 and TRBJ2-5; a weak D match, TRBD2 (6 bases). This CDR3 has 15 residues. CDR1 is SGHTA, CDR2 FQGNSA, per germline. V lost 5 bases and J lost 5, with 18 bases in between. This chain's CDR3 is CASSPRDSPDETQYF. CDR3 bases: TGTGCCAGCAGCCCTAGGGACTCCCCGGACGAGACCCAGTACTTC.

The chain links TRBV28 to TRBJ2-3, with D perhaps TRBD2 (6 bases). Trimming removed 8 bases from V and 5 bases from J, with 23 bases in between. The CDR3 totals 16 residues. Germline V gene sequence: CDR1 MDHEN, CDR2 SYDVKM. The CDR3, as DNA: TGTGCCAGCTCCCTCCGTACGGGGGTGGCTGAAGATACGCAGTATTTT. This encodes CASSLRTGVAEDTQYF.

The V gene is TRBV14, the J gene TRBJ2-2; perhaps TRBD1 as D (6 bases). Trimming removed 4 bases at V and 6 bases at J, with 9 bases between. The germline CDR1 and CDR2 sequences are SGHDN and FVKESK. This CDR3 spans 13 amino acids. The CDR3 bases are TGTGCCAGCAGCCTACAGGGTTCCGGGGAGCTGTTTTTT. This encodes CASSLQGSGELFF.

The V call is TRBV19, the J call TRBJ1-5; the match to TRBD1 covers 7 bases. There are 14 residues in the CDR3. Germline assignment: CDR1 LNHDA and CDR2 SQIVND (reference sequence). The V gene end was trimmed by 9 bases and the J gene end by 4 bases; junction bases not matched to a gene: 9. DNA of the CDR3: TGTGCCAGCTCCGGGACAGTTTTTAATCAGCCCCAGCATTTT. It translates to CASSGTVFNQPQHF.

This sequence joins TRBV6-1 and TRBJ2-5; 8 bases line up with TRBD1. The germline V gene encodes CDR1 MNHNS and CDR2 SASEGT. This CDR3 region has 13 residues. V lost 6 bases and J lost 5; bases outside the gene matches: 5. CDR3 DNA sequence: TGTGCCAGCAGCCAGGGGGCGGGGGAGACCCAGTACTTC. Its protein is CASSQGAGETQYF.

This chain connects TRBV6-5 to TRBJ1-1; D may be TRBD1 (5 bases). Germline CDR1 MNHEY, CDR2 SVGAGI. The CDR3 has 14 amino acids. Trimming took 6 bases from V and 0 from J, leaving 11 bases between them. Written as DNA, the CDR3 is TGTGCCAGCAGCGAAGACAGCATGAACACTGAAGCTTTCTTT. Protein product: CASSEDSMNTEAFF.

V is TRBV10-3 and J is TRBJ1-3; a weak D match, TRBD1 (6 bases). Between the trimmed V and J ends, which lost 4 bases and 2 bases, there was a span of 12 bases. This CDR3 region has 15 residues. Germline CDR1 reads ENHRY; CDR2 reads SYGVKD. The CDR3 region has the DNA TGTGCCATCAGTGGCCCGGGACACACTGGAAACACCATATATTTT. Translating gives CAISGPGHTGNTIYF.

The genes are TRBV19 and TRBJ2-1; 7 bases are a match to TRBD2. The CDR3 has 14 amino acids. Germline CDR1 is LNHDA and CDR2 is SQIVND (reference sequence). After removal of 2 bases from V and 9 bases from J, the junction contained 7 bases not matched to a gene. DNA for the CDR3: TGTGCCAGTAGTATAACGTGGGACTACCGTGAGCAGTTCTTC. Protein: CASSITWDYREQFF.

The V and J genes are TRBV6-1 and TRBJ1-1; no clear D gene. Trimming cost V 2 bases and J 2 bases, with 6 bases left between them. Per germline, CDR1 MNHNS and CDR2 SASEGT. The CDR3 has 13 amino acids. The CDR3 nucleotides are TGTGCCAGCAGTGAAATGGCCAACACTGAAGCTTTCTTT. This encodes CASSEMANTEAFF.

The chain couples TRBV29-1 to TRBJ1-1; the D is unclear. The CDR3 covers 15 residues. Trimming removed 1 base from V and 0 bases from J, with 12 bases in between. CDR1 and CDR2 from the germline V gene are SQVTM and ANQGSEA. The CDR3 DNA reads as TGCAGCGTTGAAGGGAGGTTGACACTGAACACTGAAGCTTTCTTT. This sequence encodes CSVEGRLTLNTEAFF.

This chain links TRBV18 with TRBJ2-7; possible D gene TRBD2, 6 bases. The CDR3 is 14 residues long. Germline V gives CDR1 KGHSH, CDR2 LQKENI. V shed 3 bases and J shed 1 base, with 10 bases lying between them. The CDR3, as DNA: TGTGCCAGCTCACCGGCGGGACGTTCCTACGAGCAGTACTTC. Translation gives CASSPAGRSYEQYF.

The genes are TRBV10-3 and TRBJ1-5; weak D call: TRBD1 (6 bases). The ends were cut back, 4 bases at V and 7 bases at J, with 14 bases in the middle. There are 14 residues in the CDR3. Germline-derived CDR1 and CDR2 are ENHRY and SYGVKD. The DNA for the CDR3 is TGTGCCATCAGTGCGAGCCAGGGGCACCAGCCCCAGCATTTT. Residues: CAISASQGHQPQHF.

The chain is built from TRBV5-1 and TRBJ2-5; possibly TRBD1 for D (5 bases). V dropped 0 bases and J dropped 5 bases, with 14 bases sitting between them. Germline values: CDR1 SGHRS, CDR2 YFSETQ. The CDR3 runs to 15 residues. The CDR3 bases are TGCGCCAGCAGCTTGGATCCTAGGGGATCGGAGACCCAGTACTTC. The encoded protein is CASSLDPRGSETQYF.

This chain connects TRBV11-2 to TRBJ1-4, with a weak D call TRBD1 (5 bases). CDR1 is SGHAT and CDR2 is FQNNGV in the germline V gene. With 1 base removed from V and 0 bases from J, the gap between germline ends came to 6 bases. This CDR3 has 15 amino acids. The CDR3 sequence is CASSLGQSTNEKLFF. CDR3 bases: TGTGCCAGCAGCTTAGGACAGTCAACTAATGAAAAACTGTTTTTT.

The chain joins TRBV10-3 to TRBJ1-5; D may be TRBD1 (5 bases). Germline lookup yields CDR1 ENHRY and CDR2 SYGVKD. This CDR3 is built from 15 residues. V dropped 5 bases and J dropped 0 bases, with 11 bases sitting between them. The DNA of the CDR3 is TGTGCCATCAGTACGACAGACAATAGCAATCAGCCCCAGCATTTT. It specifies CAISTTDNSNQPQHF.

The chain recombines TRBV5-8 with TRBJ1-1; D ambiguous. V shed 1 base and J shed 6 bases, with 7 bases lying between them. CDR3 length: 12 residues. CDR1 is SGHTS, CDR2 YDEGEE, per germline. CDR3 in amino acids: CASSLWGAEAFF. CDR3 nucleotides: TGTGCCAGCAGCTTGTGGGGAGCTGAAGCTTTCTTT.

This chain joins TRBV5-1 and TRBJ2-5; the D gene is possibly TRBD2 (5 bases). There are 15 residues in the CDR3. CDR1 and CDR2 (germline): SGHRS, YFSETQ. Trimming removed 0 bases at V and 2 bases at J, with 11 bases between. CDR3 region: CASSLEDSQQETQYF. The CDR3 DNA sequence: TGCGCCAGCAGCTTGGAGGACTCCCAACAAGAGACCCAGTACTTC.

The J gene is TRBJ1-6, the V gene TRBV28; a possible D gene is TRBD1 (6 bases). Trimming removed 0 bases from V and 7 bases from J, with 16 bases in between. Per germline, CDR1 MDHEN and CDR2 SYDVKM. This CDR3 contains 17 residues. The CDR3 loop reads CASSLWWQGLENSPLHF. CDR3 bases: TGTGCCAGCAGTTTATGGTGGCAGGGGTTGGAAAATTCACCCCTCCACTTT.

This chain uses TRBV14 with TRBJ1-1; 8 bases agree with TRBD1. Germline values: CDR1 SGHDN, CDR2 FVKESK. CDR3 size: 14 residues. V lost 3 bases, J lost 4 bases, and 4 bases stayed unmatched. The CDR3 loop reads CASSHRGLGTEAFF. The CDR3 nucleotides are TGTGCCAGCAGCCACAGGGGGCTTGGCACTGAAGCTTTCTTT.

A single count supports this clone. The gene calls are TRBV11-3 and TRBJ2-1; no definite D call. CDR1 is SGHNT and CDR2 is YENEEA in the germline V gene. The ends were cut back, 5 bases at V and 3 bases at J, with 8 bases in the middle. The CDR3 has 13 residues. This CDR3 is CASSEHRYNEQFF. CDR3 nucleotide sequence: TGTGCCAGCAGCGAACACCGCTACAATGAGCAGTTCTTC.

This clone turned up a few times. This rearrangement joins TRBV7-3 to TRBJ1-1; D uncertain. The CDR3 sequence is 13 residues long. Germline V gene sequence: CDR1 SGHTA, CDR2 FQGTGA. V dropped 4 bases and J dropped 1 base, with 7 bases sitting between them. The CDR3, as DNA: TGTGCCAGCAGCTACACAGAGAACACTGAAGCTTTCTTT. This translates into CASSYTENTEAFF. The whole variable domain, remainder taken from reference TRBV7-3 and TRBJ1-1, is GAGVSQTPSNKVTEKGKYVELRCDPISGHTALYWYRQSLGQGPEFLIYFQGTGAADDSGLPNDRFFAVRPEGSVSTLKIQRTERGDSAVYLCASSYTENTEAFFGQGTRLTVV.

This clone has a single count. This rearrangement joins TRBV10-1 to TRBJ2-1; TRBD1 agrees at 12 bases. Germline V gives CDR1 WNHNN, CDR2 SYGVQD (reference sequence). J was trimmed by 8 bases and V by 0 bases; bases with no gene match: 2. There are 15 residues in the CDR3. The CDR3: CASSESGQGADEQFF. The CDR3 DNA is TGCGCCAGCAGTGAGTCGGGACAGGGGGCCGATGAGCAGTTCTTC.

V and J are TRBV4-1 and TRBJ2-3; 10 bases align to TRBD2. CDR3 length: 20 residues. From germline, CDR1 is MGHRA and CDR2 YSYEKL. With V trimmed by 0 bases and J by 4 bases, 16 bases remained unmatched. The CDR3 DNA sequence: TGCGCCAGCAGCCAAGATGAACGGCTAGCGGGGGCGTCCTCGGCAGATACGCAGTATTTT. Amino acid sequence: CASSQDERLAGASSADTQYF.

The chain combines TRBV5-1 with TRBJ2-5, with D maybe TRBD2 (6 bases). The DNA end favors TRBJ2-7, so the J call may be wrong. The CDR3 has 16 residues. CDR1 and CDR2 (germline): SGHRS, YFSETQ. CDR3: CASSLTRAGPRGEQYF. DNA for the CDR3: TGCGCCAGCAGTCTGACTCGCGCGGGGCCTCGAGGCGAGCAGTACTTC.

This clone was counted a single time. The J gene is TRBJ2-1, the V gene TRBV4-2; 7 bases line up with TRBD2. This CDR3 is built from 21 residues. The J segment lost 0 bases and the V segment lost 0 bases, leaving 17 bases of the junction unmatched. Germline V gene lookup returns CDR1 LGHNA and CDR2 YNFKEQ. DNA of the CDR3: TGTGCCAGCAGCCAAGAACCTGGTACGGCGGGAGTGGTACCCTCCTACAATGAGCAGTTCTTC. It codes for CASSQEPGTAGVVPSYNEQFF.

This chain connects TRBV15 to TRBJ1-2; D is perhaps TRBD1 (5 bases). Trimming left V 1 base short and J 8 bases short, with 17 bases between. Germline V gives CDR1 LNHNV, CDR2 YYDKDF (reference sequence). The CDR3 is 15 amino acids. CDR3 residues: CATSRGGVNADGYTF. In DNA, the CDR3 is TGTGCCACCAGCAGAGGGGGGGTCAACGCAGACGGCTACACCTTC.